The TCR beta chain under discussion was sequenced for a study of blood T cells in healthy people across ages. From germline, CDR1 is DFQATT and CDR2 SNEGSKA (reference sequence). Trimming took 0 bases from V and 5 from J; bases not matched to a gene: 7. The CDR3 is 16 residues long. A J-beta primer mix and a sample-barcoded 5' primer were used in a second PCR of about 7 to 12 cycles. MiXCR was run by TCRdb on the 5' RACE reads, yielding one entry per CDR3 protein. The sample gives about 1.1 million distinct CDR3 sequences, roughly two fifths of which show up once; over 10% is in the top ten. The chain joins TRBV20-1 to TRBJ2-3; 11 bases are shared with TRBD2. The source is a man between 18 and 29 years old in good health. The sample consisted of blood. CDR3 sequence (DNA): TGCAGTGCTAGAGATAGCCTAGCGGGGGGAGGAGATACGCAGTATTTT. The encoded protein is CSARDSLAGGGDTQYF.